This T cell receptor (beta chain) came from a study of blood T cell repertoires in COVID-19 (dated by TCRdb to the early 2020s). Looking at the study overall: Samples covering the acute and convalescent phases of COVID-19 were provided by collaborators in the United States, Italy and Spain. The material from the prospective study consisted of cDNA or gDNA derived from T cells, B-cell-depleted T cells, or PBMCs. Deeply sampled blood TCRbeta repertoires from subjects exposed to, actively infected with, or recovered from COVID-19 were included in the dataset. A freely available public database, intended as a resource for researchers studying the immune response to SARS-CoV-2, is where the repertoires were released. The samples were drawn from two sources: the first 160 participants of the ongoing ImmuneRACE study, and over 1,000 subjects contributed by 6 global collaborators. The sample metadata nearly always contained a de-identified subject ID, COVID-19 status, age in years and sex. Where available, HLA class I and class II types were taken from metadata supplied by the sample provider and were not determined by assay-based typing.

Enrolling through a virtual design, the prospective study's participants ranged in age from about 18 to 89 years and lived across some 22 United States geographic areas. In the prospective study, participants were assigned to cohorts based on the clinical history participants reported in a screening survey and a study questionnaire. For ImmuneRACE Cohort 3, a participant was defined as recovered based on two consecutive negative NP/OP PCR tests, clearance by a healthcare professional, or resolution of symptoms. In the prospective study, mobile phlebotomists collected whole blood, serum and a nasopharyngeal or oropharyngeal swab from each participant. Over a roughly 2-month period, participants in the prospective study had the option of providing additional blood draws and questionnaires. Before DNA extraction, prospective study blood samples were shipped either frozen or at room temperature. Concerning this clone: This receptor's antigen is unknown. Base qualities are missing; no much larger clone stands one base away.

General study outcomes and caveats: Clinical and demographic metadata were provided uncurated, with the amount varying by source and participant.

The CDR3 starts with the cysteine, ends with the phenylalanine, and has 17 residues. Only the CDR3 portion is preserved as DNA: 51 bases, with reading frame beginning at the first base. The V end gives up 4 bases and the J end 0 bases, leaving 9 bases in the junction not matched to a gene. In the germline V gene, CDR1 corresponds to MDHEN and CDR2 to SYDVKM. TCRbeta CDR3 regions were amplified from genomic DNA by means of the immunoSEQ Assay, a bias-controlled multiplex PCR. The original pipeline was this. Within the assay, amplification of reference gene primers was used to estimate how many nucleated cells each sample contained. To quantify the absolute abundance of each unique TCRbeta CDR3 rearrangement, sequence reads were collapsed and filtered. For each sample, productive Simpson clonality was calculated by taking the square root of Simpson's diversity index across productive rearrangements. Imported from immuneACCESS, the table was reduced by TCRdb to in-frame sequences with V and J called. These copies leave out some clones; in studies compared against another copy, an unresolved V gene accounts for under half, and the cause of the remainder is not known. V, J and clone size were drawn from that table, and D and trimming were deduced from the DNA. Present in this sample are around 250,000 clones, 86% of which were seen just once. The ten largest clones capture roughly 16% of the sample.

The rearrangement combines TRBV28 with TRBJ2-1, with TRBD2 identical over 7 junction bases. Sequenced sample: PBMCs or T cells enriched from blood (not recorded which). This clonotype was sampled from a young man who had recovered from COVID-19. The CDR3 loop reads CASSYGTIPSSYNEQFF. In nucleotide form, the sequence is TGTGCCAGCAGTTATGGGACTATCCCGAGCTCCTACAATGAGCAGTTCTTC. Outside the CDR3, residues come from the reference TRBV28 and TRBJ2-1 proteins, so the full variable domain is: DVKVTQSSRYLVKRTGEKVFLECVQDMDHENMFWYRQDPGLGLRLIYFSYDVKMKEKGDIPEGYSVSREKKERFSLILESASTNQTSMYLCASSYGTIPSSYNEQFFGPGTRLTVL.